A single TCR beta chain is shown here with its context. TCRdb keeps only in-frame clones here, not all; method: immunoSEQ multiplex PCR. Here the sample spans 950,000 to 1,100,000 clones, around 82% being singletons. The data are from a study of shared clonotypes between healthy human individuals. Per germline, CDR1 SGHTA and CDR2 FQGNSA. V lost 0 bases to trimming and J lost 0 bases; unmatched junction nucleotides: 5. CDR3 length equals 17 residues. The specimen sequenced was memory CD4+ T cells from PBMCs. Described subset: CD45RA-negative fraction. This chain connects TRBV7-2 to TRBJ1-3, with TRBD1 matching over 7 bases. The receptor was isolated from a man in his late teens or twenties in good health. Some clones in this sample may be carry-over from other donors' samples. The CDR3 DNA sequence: TGTGCCAGCAGCTTAGCCGGGACAGCTAACTCTGGAAACACCATATATTTT. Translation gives CASSLAGTANSGNTIYF.